This entry lists 18 T cell receptor beta chains sequenced from one sample in a study of shared clonotypes between healthy human individuals. Data came from immunoSEQ multiplex PCR; TCRdb stores just in-frame clones and leaves some out. This table has about a million clones, around 76% appearing once. The specimen sequenced was memory CD4+ T cells sorted from blood. Subset noted: CD45RA-negative fraction. Source of these receptors: a man aged 18 to 30 in good health.

The chain joins TRBV7-2 to TRBJ2-1; TRBD1 or TRBD2 may be the D gene (5 bases each). This CDR3 comprises 15 residues. Trimming stripped 1 base from V and 7 bases from J, with 14 bases between. Germline V gene data show CDR1 as SGHTA and CDR2 as FQGNSA. The CDR3 DNA is TGTGCCAGCAGCTTAGACGCGAGAGGGGTGAATGAGCAGTTCTTC. It is translated as CASSLDARGVNEQFF.

This clone was observed a few times. The chain combines TRBV30 with TRBJ1-5; D may be TRBD1 (5 bases). Trimming took 3 bases from V and 3 from J, leaving 9 bases between them. The CDR3 is 13 amino acids. Germline CDR1 and CDR2: GTSNPN and SVGIG (reference sequence). The CDR3 sequence: CAWSHRHNQPQHF. As DNA, the CDR3 is TGTGCCTGGAGCCACAGGCACAATCAGCCCCAGCATTTT. Looking up the rest from reference TRBV30 and TRBJ1-5 gives the full variable domain: SQTIHQWPATLVQPVGSPLSLECTVEGTSNPNLYWYRQAAGRGLQLLFYSVGIGQISSEVPQNLSASRPQDRQFILSSKKLLLSDSGFYLCAWSHRHNQPQHFGDGTRLSIL.

Turning to this clone: Other DNA sequences of this sample code for an identical CDR3. The V call is TRBV30, the J call TRBJ2-2, with 8 bases aligning to TRBD2. CDR1 is GTSNPN and CDR2 is SVGIG in the germline V gene (reference sequence). The CDR3 loop spans 15 amino acids. With V trimmed by 1 base and J by 4 bases, 5 bases remained unmatched. The CDR3, as DNA: TGTGCCTGGAGTGGATCCGGGGGGGCCACCGGGGAGCTGTTTTTT. It encodes CAWSGSGGATGELFF.

The chain couples TRBV20-1 to TRBJ1-2, with a tentative D call TRBD1 (5 bases). The CDR3 spans 11 residues. V was trimmed by 6 bases and J by 8 bases, leaving 13 bases between them. Per germline, CDR1 DFQATT and CDR2 SNEGSKA (reference sequence). The CDR3 loop reads CSAPGLRGYTF. CDR3 nucleotide sequence: TGCAGTGCCCCGGGACTCCGGGGCTACACCTTC.

V and J are TRBV4-1 and TRBJ1-5; possible D gene TRBD1, 6 bases. The V gene's germline CDR1 is MGHRA and CDR2 YSYEKL. V lost 4 bases and J lost 7, with 17 bases in between. The CDR3 is 15 residues long. This chain's CDR3 is CASSPDSGVGQPQHF. In DNA form, the CDR3 reads TGCGCCAGCAGCCCCGACTCAGGGGTAGGGCAGCCCCAGCATTTT.

The chain carries TRBV7-9 and TRBJ1-2; 12 nucleotides line up with TRBD1. The germline V gene has CDR1 SEHNR and CDR2 FQNEAQ (reference sequence). CDR3 length: 17 amino acids. V was pared by 5 bases and J by 4 bases, with 11 bases of the junction left unmatched. CDR3 coding DNA: TGTGCCAGCAGCCAGGGGACAGGGGGCTTCTTATCCTATGGCTACACCTTC. Protein product: CASSQGTGGFLSYGYTF.

This clone was seen a few times. Other DNA sequences within the sample encode an identical CDR3. The V call is TRBV6-5, the J call TRBJ2-7, with D possibly being TRBD1 (5 bases). The germline CDR1 and CDR2 sequences are MNHEY and SVGAGI. This CDR3 contains 11 residues. Between the trimmed V and J ends, which lost 6 bases and 3 bases, there was a span of 6 bases. The CDR3 here is CASRQGYEQYF. The CDR3 region has the DNA TGTGCCAGCAGGCAGGGCTACGAGCAGTACTTC.

Turning to this clone: This sample also contains other DNA sequences that code for the same CDR3. This sequence joins TRBV6-5 and TRBJ1-1, with D tentatively TRBD1 (5 bases). This CDR3 has 13 amino acids. The germline V gene encodes CDR1 MNHEY and CDR2 SVGAGI. V was shortened by 5 bases and J by 1 base, with 8 bases between the two germline ends. The CDR3 DNA reads as TGTGCCAGCAGTAAGAGGGGGAACACTGAAGCTTTCTTT. As protein: CASSKRGNTEAFF.

This clone has only a few counts. CDR3 residues: CASRVGIYGYTF. Here the CDR3 DNA reads TGTGCCAGCCGCGTGGGAATCTATGGCTACACCTTC. The chain carries TRBV27 and TRBJ1-2; D is unclear. V was trimmed by 8 bases and J by 4 bases, leaving 11 bases between them. From germline, CDR1 is MNHEY and CDR2 SMNVEV (reference sequence). This CDR3 contains 12 residues.

CDR3 protein: CAWIPGTGVKGYTF. CDR3 sequence (DNA): TGTGCCTGGATTCCGGGGACAGGGGTTAAGGGCTACACCTTC. The chain couples TRBV30 to TRBJ1-2; 10 nucleotides agree with TRBD1. The germline V gene has CDR1 GTSNPN and CDR2 SVGIG (reference sequence). The CDR3 totals 14 residues. With 4 bases clipped from V and 8 bases from J, the junction kept 10 bases outside the gene matches. The whole variable domain, filled in from reference TRBV30 and TRBJ1-2, reads SQTIHQWPATLVQPVGSPLSLECTVEGTSNPNLYWYRQAAGRGLQLLFYSVGIGQISSEVPQNLSASRPQDRQFILSSKKLLLSDSGFYLCAWIPGTGVKGYTFGSGTRLTVV.

J is TRBJ2-2 and V is TRBV19; 8 bases match TRBD1. CDR3 length: 14 residues. The V and J ends lost 4 bases and 6 bases, in that order; junction bases with no gene match: 4. Germline V CDR1 and CDR2: LNHDA, SQIVND (reference sequence). CDR3 residues: CASSTGGIAGELFF. The CDR3 DNA follows: TGTGCCAGTAGTACAGGGGGCATAGCCGGGGAGCTGTTTTTT. Complete variable domain (other parts from reference TRBV19 and TRBJ2-2): DGGITQSPKYLFRKEGQNVTLSCEQNLNHDAMYWYRQDPGQGLRLIYYSQIVNDFQKGDIAEGYSVSREKKESFPLTVTSAQKNPTAFYLCASSTGGIAGELFFGEGSRLTVL.

The chain recombines TRBV5-6 with TRBJ1-5, with no clear D. V was clipped by 0 bases and J by 0 bases, with 7 bases between them. The germline V gene encodes CDR1 SGHDT and CDR2 YYEEEE. There are 15 residues in the CDR3. The CDR3 protein is CASSLDQDSNQPQHF. The CDR3 DNA reads as TGTGCCAGCAGCTTGGATCAGGATAGCAATCAGCCCCAGCATTTT.

The V and J genes are TRBV5-1 and TRBJ1-1; D remains unclear. CDR1 and CDR2 (germline): SGHRS, YFSETQ. The V end lost 4 bases, the J end lost 3 bases, and 13 bases lay between the germline ends. The CDR3 extends over 14 amino acids. This CDR3 reads CASSRQPDDTEAFF. The DNA of the CDR3 is TGCGCCAGCAGCCGCCAACCAGACGACACTGAAGCTTTCTTT.

This clone was counted at least ten times. Other DNA sequences of this sample code for an identical CDR3. The rearrangement links TRBV11-2 to TRBJ2-3; D uncertain. V shed 2 bases and J shed 3 bases, with 3 bases lying between them. The CDR3 contains 12 residues. Germline V gene data show CDR1 as SGHAT and CDR2 as FQNNGV. DNA for the CDR3: TGTGCCAGCAGCTTAAATACAGATACGCAGTATTTT. It yields the protein CASSLNTDTQYF.

As to this clone: Other DNA sequences in this specimen translate into the identical CDR3. The rearrangement uses TRBV15 and TRBJ1-3, with a weak D call TRBD1 (5 bases). Germline V gene sequence: CDR1 LNHNV, CDR2 YYDKDF (reference sequence). The CDR3 is 15 residues long. Trimming shortened V by 0 bases and J by 3 bases, and 9 bases separated the two germline ends. CDR3 loop: CATSRDRGNGNTIYF. CDR3 sequence (DNA): TGTGCCACCAGCAGAGATCGGGGCAATGGAAACACCATATATTTT.

The rearrangement joins TRBV30 to TRBJ2-6, with a weak D call TRBD1 (6 bases). V gave up 2 bases and J gave up 11 bases, with 13 bases separating them. The CDR3 contains 13 residues. The germline gives CDR1 GTSNPN, CDR2 SVGIG (reference sequence). The CDR3 bases are TGTGCCTGGAGTCCCAACAGGGTAGACGTCCTGACTTTC. Encoded protein: CAWSPNRVDVLTF. The full variable domain, with the rest looked up from reference TRBV30 and TRBJ2-6, is SQTIHQWPATLVQPVGSPLSLECTVEGTSNPNLYWYRQAAGRGLQLLFYSVGIGQISSEVPQNLSASRPQDRQFILSSKKLLLSDSGFYLCAWSPNRVDVLTFGAGSRLTVL.

The chain couples TRBV7-9 to TRBJ1-1, with D uncertain. The germline V gene has CDR1 SEHNR and CDR2 FQNEAQ (reference sequence). The V and J ends lost 2 bases and 11 bases respectively, with 12 bases between them. This CDR3 has 12 amino acids. The CDR3 sequence is CASSLFVESAFF. The CDR3 DNA sequence: TGTGCCAGCAGCTTATTCGTCGAATCGGCTTTCTTT.

The chain links TRBV5-1 to TRBJ2-1, with TRBD1 identical over 7 bases. The CDR3 runs 15 residues. Germline CDR1 is SGHRS and CDR2 is YFSETQ. Germline trimming cut 8 bases from V and 5 bases from J; bases unmatched to any gene: 13. CDR3 DNA: TGCGCCAGTCGTTTTGCCCGGGACAGAGACAATGAGCAGTTCTTC. It is translated as CASRFARDRDNEQFF.